The present TCR beta chain was sequenced within a study of blood T cell repertoires in COVID-19. Overall study: Samples of COVID-19 (acute and convalescent) were obtained from the United States, Italy and Spain. Sources were T cells, B-cell-depleted T cells, or PBMCs; the material itself was cDNA or gDNA.

Germline lookup yields CDR1 LNHDA and CDR2 SQIVND (reference sequence). Trimming pared 3 bases from V and 2 bases from J, leaving 13 bases between. The CDR3 extends over 15 amino acids. Original data processing: Reference gene primer amplification yielded estimated nucleated cell counts. TCRdb's copy holds only in-frame clones and misses some; the assay was immunoSEQ multiplex PCR. D and trimming were read from the DNA, whereas the V and J calls and clone size are those reported in that table. The sample includes tens of thousands of clones, roughly 78% of them seen just once. The rearrangement links TRBV19 to TRBJ1-2, with D maybe TRBD1 (5 bases). This receptor was taken from a man between 60 and 70 years old with active or convalescent COVID-19. Sequenced sample: peripheral blood. The CDR3 sequence is CASSIDPRGNYGYTF. CDR3 nucleotides: TGTGCCAGTAGTATCGACCCCCGGGGGAACTATGGCTACACCTTC.